This T cell receptor beta chain was captured by sequencing in a study of a mutant IDH1 vaccine in newly diagnosed glioma. Turning to the study itself: Patients under treatment included about 60% males and about 38% females and had a mean age of approximately 44 years. Antecedent treatment encompassed radiotherapy, temozolomide, or their combination; the majority received both.

Profiling relied on immunoSEQ multiplex PCR, and the TCRdb table lists in-frame clones only, not all of them. The sample has about 15,000 clones; roughly nine tenths are singletons. As regards this clone: The antigen remains unidentified.

The junction had 4 bases not matched to a gene; V was cut back by 4 bases and J by 5 bases. The V gene's germline CDR1 is SGHTA and CDR2 FQGTGA. The CDR3 loop spans 17 amino acids. Overall study results and limits: Of all patients, about 93% showed vaccine-induced immune responses.

The time point denotes: baseline, week 1 (first vaccination visit). The treatment was: pre-vaccination baseline after standard-of-care therapy. Tumors from donors were new WHO grade 3 or 4 IDH1-mutant astrocytomas with ATRX loss. Here the sequenced sample was PBMCs, taken from a glioma patient treated with radiotherapy, temozolomide or both. V gene TRBV7-3 combines with J gene TRBJ2-2, with 16 bases matching TRBD2. The sequence was obtained from a woman aged 40 to 55 with glioma. Some clones in this sample may be carry-over from other donors' samples. The CDR3 DNA reads TGTGCCAGCAGCTCCGGGACTAGCGGGAGGGGGACCGGGGAGCTGTTTTTT. It encodes CASSSGTSGRGTGELFF.